This TCR beta chain was obtained from a study of T cells after yellow fever vaccination. Regarding this clonotype: Its antigen remains unknown. Germline is not matched at one junction end, which may reflect a read error.

TCRdb ran MiXCR on the 5' RACE reads and lists one entry per CDR3 protein. The data contain around 300,000 distinct CDR3 sequences, approximately 13% of them seen just once; the ten biggest clones take up roughly 0.5%. Study outcomes and limitations: Relatively few clonotypes were ones that appeared in both CD4 and CD8 compartments.

The CDR3 loop spans 15 amino acids. Germline V gene data show CDR1 as LNHNV and CDR2 as YYDKDF (reference sequence). Source: CD4+ T cells sorted from PBMCs, taken 45 days after the yellow fever booster vaccination. The clonotype originates from a young man who received the YFV17D yellow fever vaccine. V usage is TRBV15 and J usage is TRBJ2-7; perhaps TRBD2 as D (5 bases). The DNA for the CDR3 is TGTGCCACCAGCCGAGACCCGCTCGCGGGCTACGAGCAGTACTTC. Translating gives CATSRDPLAGYEQYF.